The entry below gives a single T cell receptor (beta chain) sequence along with its context. The junction had 2 bases not matched to a gene; V was cut back by 1 base and J by 1 base. CDR3 size: 16 residues. Germline-derived CDR1 and CDR2 are SGHTA and FQGNSA. The data derive from a study of blood T cell repertoires in COVID-19. Repertoires were generated with immunoSEQ multiplex PCR, while TCRdb's copy carries only in-frame clones and drops some. The data contain roughly 100,000 clones, less than 90% of them singletons. The J gene is TRBJ2-1, the V gene TRBV7-2, with 9 bases lining up with TRBD2. This receptor was obtained from a human donor in a cohort sampled during active COVID-19. Sequencing was done on a sample of peripheral blood. The CDR3 region has the DNA TGTGCCAGCAGCTTAGGACTAGCGGCTTCCTACAATGAGCAGTTCTTC. It yields the protein CASSLGLAASYNEQFF.